What follows is one T cell receptor beta chain and its context. Its antigen is unknown. The CDR3 is 15 residues long. Germline CDR1 KGHSH, CDR2 LQKENI. V was clipped by 3 bases and J by 9 bases; unmatched bases: 10. PCR amplification relied on 60 Vbeta primers (plus 13 Jbeta primers). The method was immunoSEQ multiplex PCR; TCRdb's version includes in-frame clones alone and lacks a portion of them. The sample lists under 250,000 clones, around 77% occurring once. The data derive from a study of cytomegalovirus exposure and HLA in healthy donors. Whole-study findings and limits: Earlier analysis found most TCR beta V segments productive about 87% or about 30% of the time. Some V segments, including TRBV6-2 and TRBV6-3, were excluded as indistinguishable.

This rearrangement joins TRBV18 to TRBJ2-4, with 8 bases that match TRBD2. The material sequenced was PBMCs. The clonotype comes from a woman aged 25 to 39 in good health and CMV-seronegative. The CDR3 here is CASSPAGGEGVIQYF. The CDR3, as DNA: TGTGCCAGCTCACCTGCGGGGGGCGAGGGGGTCATTCAGTACTTC.